Listed here are 32 T cell receptor beta chains from one sample, sequenced in a study of blood T cell repertoires in COVID-19. TCRdb's table, derived via immunoSEQ multiplex PCR, lists solely in-frame clones and lacks some. The table shows 120,000 to 150,000 clones, with about 85% occurring only once. Sequencing input: PBMCs or T cells enriched from blood (not recorded which). The receptors come from a woman between 40 and 50 years old who had been exposed to COVID-19.

The CDR3 DNA reads as TGTGCCAGCAGCCTCCTACAGGGGTCTGAAGCTTTCTTT. This gives the protein CASSLLQGSEAFF. The gene calls are TRBV7-3 and TRBJ1-1; 7 nucleotides agree with TRBD1. This CDR3 spans 13 amino acids. The J segment lost 6 bases and the V segment lost 5 bases, leaving 6 bases of the junction unmatched. CDR1 and CDR2 from the germline V gene are SGHTA and FQGTGA.

This clone came up once. The chain joins TRBV2 to TRBJ1-2; no clear D gene. CDR3 length equals 14 residues. Between the trimmed V and J ends, which lost 5 bases and 4 bases, there was a span of 14 bases. CDR1 is SNHLY and CDR2 is FYNNEI in the germline V gene. CDR3 region: CASSRQKLSYGYTF. The CDR3 DNA follows: TGTGCCAGCAGTAGACAAAAACTCTCCTATGGCTACACCTTC.

This sequence joins TRBV11-2 and TRBJ1-1; D is perhaps TRBD1 (6 bases). Germline V gene lookup returns CDR1 SGHAT and CDR2 FQNNGV. CDR3 length: 14 residues. The germline V and J ends were trimmed by 4 bases and 4 bases, with 13 bases remaining between them. The CDR3 DNA follows: TGTGCCAGCAGCTACAGGGATGGAGCCACTGAAGCTTTCTTT. Translating it yields CASSYRDGATEAFF.

The rearrangement uses TRBV5-5 and TRBJ1-3; no reliable D call. Trimming removed 5 bases from V and 0 bases from J, with 18 bases in between. CDR3 size: 17 residues. CDR1 is SGHKS and CDR2 is YYEKEE in the germline V gene (reference sequence). The CDR3 loop is CASSYLVGKSSGNTIYF. In DNA form, the CDR3 reads TGTGCCAGCAGTTATCTCGTCGGTAAAAGCTCTGGAAACACCATATATTTT. Supplemented by reference TRBV5-5 and TRBJ1-3, the full variable domain reads DAGVTQSPTHLIKTRGQQVTLRCSPISGHKSVSWYQQVLGQGPQFIFQYYEKEERGRGNFPDRFSARQFPNYSSELNVNALLLGDSALYLCASSYLVGKSSGNTIYFGEGSWLTVV.

This chain joins TRBV5-1 and TRBJ1-3; possibly TRBD1 for D (5 bases). Trimming left V 5 bases short and J 4 bases short, with 13 bases between. Germline CDR1 and CDR2: SGHRS and YFSETQ. The CDR3 length is 14 residues. CDR3 DNA sequence: TGCGCCAGCAGTGGTGGGGGAGGAGGAAACACCATATATTTT. This encodes CASSGGGGGNTIYF.

CDR3 sequence (DNA): TGCGCCAGCAGCCAAGGGCCAGGACAGGGACCTCATACGCAGTATTTT. It translates to CASSQGPGQGPHTQYF. J is TRBJ2-3 and V is TRBV4-1; 8 bases agree with TRBD1. The CDR3 totals 16 residues. V lost 1 base to trimming and J lost 7 bases; unmatched junction nucleotides: 10. Germline V gives CDR1 MGHRA, CDR2 YSYEKL.

V usage is TRBV23-1 and J usage is TRBJ2-6; 9 nucleotides agree with TRBD2. TRBV23-1 is known as an ORF, though its function is uncertain. After removal of 4 bases from V and 0 bases from J, the junction contained 4 bases not matched to a gene. This CDR3 spans 17 amino acids. CDR3 amino acids: CASSPLAGPSGANVLTF. The CDR3 DNA reads as TGCGCCAGCAGTCCTCTAGCGGGACCCTCTGGGGCCAACGTCCTGACTTTC.

The rearrangement uses TRBV6-1 and TRBJ2-7; TRBD2 might be the D (7 bases). V shed 3 bases and J shed 3 bases, with 12 bases lying between them. Germline loops: CDR1 MNHNS, CDR2 SASEGT. The CDR3 runs 14 residues. CDR3 protein: CASSDARGGYEQYF. In DNA form, the CDR3 reads TGTGCCAGCAGTGACGCGAGGGGGGGCTACGAGCAGTACTTC.

The gene calls are TRBV29-1 and TRBJ1-3; 8 bases are shared with TRBD1. This CDR3 is built from 13 residues. Germline values: CDR1 SQVTM, CDR2 ANQGSEA. V was pared by 6 bases and J by 2 bases, with 3 bases of the junction left unmatched. Here the CDR3 DNA reads TGCAGCGTGACGGGACAGGCTGGAAACACCATATATTTT. This sequence encodes CSVTGQAGNTIYF.

V and J are TRBV5-1 and TRBJ1-4; 9 nucleotides line up with TRBD1. The CDR3 is 15 residues long. After removal of 2 bases from V and 7 bases from J, the junction contained 6 bases not matched to a gene. CDR1 is SGHRS and CDR2 is YFSETQ in the germline V gene. This chain's CDR3 is CASSLQQGAREKLFF. As DNA, the CDR3 is TGCGCCAGCAGCTTACAACAGGGGGCGCGTGAAAAACTGTTTTTT. Looking up the rest from reference TRBV5-1 and TRBJ1-4 gives the full variable domain: KAGVTQTPRYLIKTRGQQVTLSCSPISGHRSVSWYQQTPGQGLQFLFEYFSETQRNKGNFPGRFSGRQFSNSRSEMNVSTLELGDSALYLCASSLQQGAREKLFFGSGTQLSVL.

The chain carries TRBV4-3 and TRBJ1-5; 7 nucleotides agree with TRBD1. The CDR3 runs 15 residues. Germline CDR1 is LGHNA and CDR2 is YSLEER. The V gene end was trimmed by 3 bases and the J gene end by 5 bases; junction bases not matched to a gene: 7. As DNA, the CDR3 is TGCGCCAGCAGCCAGAACAGGGGTATGGATCAGCCCCAGCATTTT. Translating it yields CASSQNRGMDQPQHF.

This chain links TRBV5-1 with TRBJ2-1, with D possibly TRBD1 on 5 matching bases. V was shortened by 0 bases and J by 0 bases, with 13 bases between the two germline ends. Per germline, CDR1 SGHRS and CDR2 YFSETQ. This CDR3 spans 17 amino acids. The CDR3 nucleotides read TGCGCCAGCAGCTTGGCCTCAGGGTCAAGCTCCTACAATGAGCAGTTCTTC. This gives the protein CASSLASGSSSYNEQFF.

This clone was seen a single time. DNA for the CDR3: TGTGCCAGCTCATCAGGGGGCGATCAGCCCCAGCATTTT. This gives the protein CASSSGGDQPQHF. This chain connects TRBV18 to TRBJ1-5; 8 bases fit TRBD1. This CDR3 contains 13 residues. Germline CDR1 and CDR2: KGHSH and LQKENI. After removal of 5 bases from V and 5 bases from J, the junction contained 2 bases not matched to a gene.

The chain employs TRBV5-4 and TRBJ2-5; 7 bases line up with TRBD2. The CDR3 extends over 15 amino acids. Trimming took 4 bases from V and 3 from J; bases not matched to a gene: 9. Per the germline V gene, CDR1 is SGHNT and CDR2 is YYREEE (reference sequence). CDR3 region: CASSTRTRHKETQYF. The CDR3 DNA sequence: TGTGCCAGCAGCACGCGGACTAGGCATAAAGAGACCCAGTACTTC.

The chain is built from TRBV7-3 and TRBJ1-1; D is undetermined. The CDR3 spans 13 residues. Trimming cost V 5 bases and J 2 bases, with 9 bases left between them. The germline V gene encodes CDR1 SGHTA and CDR2 FQGTGA. As DNA, the CDR3 is TGTGCCAGCAGCGACGGGTCCAACACTGAAGCTTTCTTT. This encodes CASSDGSNTEAFF.

The chain joins TRBV15 to TRBJ1-1; a weak D match, TRBD1 (6 bases). The germline gives CDR1 LNHNV, CDR2 YYDKDF (reference sequence). V was pared by 2 bases and J by 1 base, with 11 bases between. There are 15 residues in the CDR3. CDR3 bases: TGTGCCACCAGCAGATCCATACAGGGGAACACTGAAGCTTTCTTT. This sequence encodes CATSRSIQGNTEAFF.

This chain links TRBV27 with TRBJ1-2, with 7 bases lining up with TRBD1. Germline trimming cut 6 bases from V and 6 bases from J; bases unmatched to any gene: 7. CDR1 is MNHEY and CDR2 is SMNVEV in the germline V gene (reference sequence). This CDR3 spans 13 amino acids. In DNA, the CDR3 is TGTGCCAGCAGCTCCGGGACAGTTGATGGCTACACCTTC. This gives the protein CASSSGTVDGYTF.

For the CDR3, the DNA is TGTGCCAGCAGCGTAGGGACAGGTGGGGGACTAGCGGGCTTTGAGCAGTTCTTC. Translated, it gives CASSVGTGGGLAGFEQFF. The rearrangement joins TRBV9 to TRBJ2-1, with 12 positions matching TRBD2. Trimming removed 0 bases from V and 9 bases from J; junction bases left unmatched: 13. The germline V gene has CDR1 SGDLS and CDR2 YYNGEE. The CDR3 is 18 residues long.

The rearrangement links TRBV28 to TRBJ1-5, with TRBD1 matching over 8 bases. Germline CDR1 MDHEN, CDR2 SYDVKM. The J segment lost 1 base and the V segment lost 3 bases, leaving 5 bases of the junction unmatched. The CDR3 covers 16 residues. CDR3 protein: CASSLPGGRSNQPQHF. The CDR3 DNA is TGTGCCAGCAGTTTGCCAGGGGGCAGGAGCAATCAGCCCCAGCATTTT.

V gene TRBV28 combines with J gene TRBJ1-2; 12 bases match TRBD1. Germline V CDR1 and CDR2: MDHEN, SYDVKM. Losses at the gene ends were 6 bases for V and 4 bases for J; bases not matched to a gene: 9. The CDR3 has 16 residues. The CDR3 sequence: CASSLPGQGAFYGYTF. The CDR3 nucleotides read TGTGCCAGCAGCCTCCCGGGACAGGGGGCTTTCTATGGCTACACCTTC.

The chain recombines TRBV19 with TRBJ2-1; maybe TRBD2 (5 bases). With 2 bases removed from V and 5 bases from J, the gap between germline ends came to 22 bases. In germline, CDR1 is LNHDA, CDR2 SQIVND (reference sequence). The CDR3 has 18 amino acids. The DNA for the CDR3 is TGTGCCAGTAGTATAAGCGGCAACTTAGCGTCATTTCACAATGAGCAGTTCTTC. This translates into CASSISGNLASFHNEQFF.

About this clone: One end of the junction fails to match germline, which may point to a read error. This chain links TRBV29-1 with TRBJ1-2; 11 bases line up with TRBD1. Germline V gene sequence: CDR1 SQVTM, CDR2 ANQGSEA. The CDR3 is made up of 13 amino acids. CDR3 amino acids: CSAEDGTGGGYTF. CDR3 coding DNA: TGCAGCGCTGAAGATGGGACAGGGGGAGGCTACACCTTC.

The DNA of the CDR3 is TGTGCCACTCAGACCGGGGGGGGGAAAGGTTTCTTT. This sequence encodes CATQTGGGKGFF. This sequence joins TRBV27 and TRBJ1-1, with a weak D call TRBD1 (5 bases). The length of the CDR3 is 12 residues. The V end lost 10 bases, the J end lost 13 bases, and 22 bases lay between the germline ends. Germline values: CDR1 MNHEY, CDR2 SMNVEV (reference sequence).

This clone was counted a few times. V and J are TRBV11-3 and TRBJ2-7; 7 bases fit TRBD1. Trimming removed 5 bases from V and 2 bases from J; junction bases left unmatched: 9. The V gene's germline CDR1 is SGHNT and CDR2 YENEEA. CDR3 length: 15 residues. The CDR3 sequence is CASSHRGVGPYEQYF. The CDR3 nucleotides read TGTGCCAGCAGCCACAGGGGAGTGGGGCCCTACGAGCAGTACTTC.

With respect to this clone: This same CDR3 is encoded by further DNA sequences in the sample. This chain joins TRBV6-5 and TRBJ1-2, with 7 bases aligning to TRBD1. The germline V gene encodes CDR1 MNHEY and CDR2 SVGAGI. The CDR3 is made up of 15 amino acids. V dropped 0 bases and J dropped 2; count of bases not matched to a gene: 3. The CDR3 bases are TGTGCCAGCAGTTACTCCCAGGGGGTAAACTATGGCTACACCTTC. Translated: CASSYSQGVNYGYTF.

The rearrangement links TRBV2 to TRBJ1-6; D ambiguous. Per the germline V gene, CDR1 is SNHLY and CDR2 is FYNNEI. The germline V and J ends were trimmed by 3 bases and 0 bases, with 9 bases remaining between them. This CDR3 comprises 16 residues. CDR3: CASSERASSYNSPLHF. The CDR3 DNA reads as TGTGCCAGCAGTGAGAGGGCAAGCTCCTATAATTCACCCCTCCACTTT.

V is TRBV19 and J is TRBJ2-7, with D perhaps matching TRBD1 (5 bases). Germline CDR1 and CDR2: LNHDA and SQIVND (reference sequence). The CDR3 runs to 12 residues. V shed 10 bases and J shed 2 bases, with 12 bases lying between them. Here the CDR3 DNA reads TGTGCCACCTCGGACACGACCTACGAGCAGTACTTC. It specifies CATSDTTYEQYF.

V gene TRBV19 combines with J gene TRBJ1-1; D is perhaps TRBD1 (5 bases). V lost 1 base and J lost 0, with 9 bases in between. CDR1 LNHDA and CDR2 SQIVND come from the germline V gene (reference sequence). This CDR3 is built from 15 residues. The CDR3 sequence is CASSIVGQLNTEAFF. CDR3 nucleotide sequence: TGTGCCAGTAGTATAGTCGGACAACTGAACACTGAAGCTTTCTTT.

This clone was seen more than once but under ten times. The gene calls are TRBV19 and TRBJ2-7; D is possibly TRBD1 (6 bases). V lost 5 bases to trimming and J lost 4 bases, with 18 bases between them. The CDR3 has 15 residues. The germline V gene has CDR1 LNHDA and CDR2 SQIVND (reference sequence). The CDR3 DNA sequence: TGTGCCAGTAGTCCTCCTCAGGGGTTAGGGTACGAGCAGTACTTC. The encoded protein is CASSPPQGLGYEQYF.

The rearrangement uses TRBV11-2 and TRBJ1-6; a possible D gene is TRBD1 (6 bases). CDR1 SGHAT and CDR2 FQNNGV come from the germline V gene. The CDR3 contains 16 residues. V was trimmed by 8 bases and J by 5 bases, leaving 19 bases between them. The CDR3, as DNA: TGTGCCAGCGGCCCAAGTCGGACAGACGATAATTCACCCCTCCACTTT. Translating it yields CASGPSRTDDNSPLHF.

The chain is built from TRBV9 and TRBJ1-2; no clear D gene. Trimming cost V 0 bases and J 4 bases, with 10 bases left between them. The CDR3 has 14 residues. CDR1 SGDLS and CDR2 YYNGEE come from the germline V gene. The CDR3 DNA reads TGTGCCAGCAGCGTAGAGAGTTCCACCTATGGCTACACCTTC. Encoded protein: CASSVESSTYGYTF.

The rearrangement joins TRBV2 to TRBJ1-5, with TRBD1 matching over 10 bases. Per germline, CDR1 SNHLY and CDR2 FYNNEI. With V trimmed by 4 bases and J by 4 bases, 4 bases remained unmatched. This CDR3 spans 15 amino acids. The CDR3 DNA sequence: TGTGCCAGCAGTGGCGGACAGGGGGAGAATCAGCCCCAGCATTTT. Its translation: CASSGGQGENQPQHF.